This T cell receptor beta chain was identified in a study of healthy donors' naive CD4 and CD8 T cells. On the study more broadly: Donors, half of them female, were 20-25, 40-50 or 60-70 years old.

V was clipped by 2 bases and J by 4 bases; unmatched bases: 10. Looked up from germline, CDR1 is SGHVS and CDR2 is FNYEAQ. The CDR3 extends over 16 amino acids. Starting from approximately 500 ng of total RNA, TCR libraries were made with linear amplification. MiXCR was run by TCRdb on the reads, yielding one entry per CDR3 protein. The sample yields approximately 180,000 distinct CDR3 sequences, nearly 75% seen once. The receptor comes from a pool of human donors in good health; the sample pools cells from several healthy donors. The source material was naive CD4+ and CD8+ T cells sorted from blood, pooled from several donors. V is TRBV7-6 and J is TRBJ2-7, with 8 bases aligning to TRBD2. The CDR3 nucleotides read TGTGCCAGCAGCTTAAGAGCCGGGAGGGAAGGATACGAGCAGTACTTC. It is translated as CASSLRAGREGYEQYF. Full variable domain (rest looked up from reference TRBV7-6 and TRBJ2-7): GAGVSQSPRYKVTKRGQDVALRCDPISGHVSLYWYRQALGQGPEFLTYFNYEAQQDKSGLPNDRFSAERPEGSISTLTIQRTEQRDSAMYRCASSLRAGREGYEQYFGPGTRLTVT.